The TCR beta chain under discussion was sequenced for a study of T cells in tumors after PD-1 blockade. Looking at the study overall: Patients had no prior checkpoint blockade, systemic immunosuppressants, or anti-cancer therapy within 4 weeks. A subset received ongoing vismodegib 150 mg daily alongside anti-PD-1 therapy.

CDR1 is SGDLS, CDR2 YYNGEE, per germline. This CDR3 has 14 amino acids. The ends were cut back, 0 bases at V and 6 bases at J, with 11 bases in the middle. Sequencing used immunoSEQ multiplex PCR; TCRdb keeps in-frame clones, though not all of them. Of tens of thousands of clones in the sample, 75% to 80% were seen once. The chain uses TRBV9 and TRBJ2-3; no clear D. Here the sequenced sample was PBMCs, taken before anti-PD-1 treatment. The receptor was derived from a human donor with basal cell carcinoma. This CDR3 reads CASSVEWKEDTQYF. The CDR3 DNA reads TGTGCCAGCAGCGTAGAGTGGAAGGAGGATACGCAGTATTTT.